A selection of T cell receptor beta chains follows, all from one sample in a study of cytomegalovirus exposure and HLA in healthy donors. Measured with immunoSEQ multiplex PCR; TCRdb has only the in-frame clones, and not every one. Of some 120,000 clones in the sample, 88% were seen once. Specimen: PBMCs. Receptor source: a man aged 25-45 years in good health and CMV-seronegative. The CDR3 runs from the conserved cysteine through the conserved F or W. Fields, in order: clone size, J gene, D gene, V gene, CDR3 DNA, CDR3 protein. The D gene is left open where the match is weak. For some rows the clone size is stated as once, few or many, or as a class when expanded; others skip it.

clone size: -
J gene: TRBJ2-3
D gene: -
V gene: TRBV10-1
CDR3 DNA: TGCGCCAGCAGTGACGGCGGTGTACCAGATACGCAGTATTTT
CDR3 protein: CASSDGGVPDTQYF

clone size: -
J gene: TRBJ1-1
D gene: -
V gene: TRBV4-3
CDR3 DNA: TGCGCCAGCAGCCAAGATAAGGCAGGGCGGTCCGACACTGAAGCTTTCTTT
CDR3 protein: CASSQDKAGRSDTEAFF

clone size: once
J gene: TRBJ1-4
D gene: TRBD1
V gene: TRBV2
CDR3 DNA: TGTGCCAGCAGACCCGGTTTATCAGGGGGTCATGAAAAACTGTTTTTT
CDR3 protein: CASRPGLSGGHEKLFF

clone size: -
J gene: TRBJ1-2
D gene: TRBD1
V gene: TRBV10-3
CDR3 DNA: TGTGCCATCAGTGAGGAAGACAGGGGCCATAACTATGGCTACACCTTC
CDR3 protein: CAISEEDRGHNYGYTF

clone size: -
J gene: TRBJ2-7
D gene: -
V gene: TRBV4-3
CDR3 DNA: TGCGCCAGCAGCCAAGATAACAGCTACGAGCAGTACTTC
CDR3 protein: CASSQDNSYEQYF

clone size: -
J gene: TRBJ2-7
D gene: -
V gene: TRBV14
CDR3 DNA: TGTGCCAGCAGCCAAGTTTCAGGTTTTGGATACGAGCAGTACTTC
CDR3 protein: CASSQVSGFGYEQYF

clone size: -
J gene: TRBJ2-7
D gene: TRBD2
V gene: TRBV29-1
CDR3 DNA: TGCAGCGCCGAAATAGCGGGGGAGCAGTACTTC
CDR3 protein: CSAEIAGEQYF

clone size: -
J gene: TRBJ2-7
D gene: TRBD2
V gene: TRBV4-3
CDR3 DNA: TGCGCCAGCAGCCAAGATCCTCGCGGGAGCTCCTACGAGCAGTACTTC
CDR3 protein: CASSQDPRGSSYEQYF

clone size: -
J gene: TRBJ2-7
D gene: -
V gene: TRBV6-5
CDR3 DNA: TGTGCCACCGCACCGTTCCGGGGGGCGGTCGAGCAGTACTTC
CDR3 protein: CATAPFRGAVEQYF

clone size: -
J gene: TRBJ2-7
D gene: TRBD2
V gene: TRBV30
CDR3 DNA: TGTGCCTGGAGCGGGGGGTTCTACGAGCAGTACTTC
CDR3 protein: CAWSGGFYEQYF

clone size: -
J gene: TRBJ2-2
D gene: -
V gene: TRBV7-9
CDR3 DNA: TGTGCCAGCAGACCCGGGACACAGAACACCGGGGAGCTGTTTTTT
CDR3 protein: CASRPGTQNTGELFF

clone size: -
J gene: TRBJ2-2
D gene: TRBD2
V gene: TRBV7-3
CDR3 DNA: TGTGCCAGCAGCCGAGGACTAGCCCTAAACACCGGGGAGCTGTTTTTT
CDR3 protein: CASSRGLALNTGELFF

clone size: -
J gene: TRBJ2-1
D gene: TRBD2
V gene: TRBV11-2
CDR3 DNA: TGTGCCAGCAGCTTAGTGTTCCTAGGACTAGCACACAATGAGCAGTTCTTC
CDR3 protein: CASSLVFLGLAHNEQFF

clone size: once
J gene: TRBJ2-2
D gene: TRBD2
V gene: TRBV5-4
CDR3 DNA: TGTGCCAGCAGCTCCTCTGAAGGGACTAGCCCCGGGGAGCTGTTTTTT
CDR3 protein: CASSSSEGTSPGELFF

clone size: -
J gene: TRBJ2-5
D gene: -
V gene: TRBV11-2
CDR3 DNA: TGTGCCAGCAGCTTGTCCTTCCAAGAGACCCAGTACTTC
CDR3 protein: CASSLSFQETQYF

clone size: -
J gene: TRBJ2-7
D gene: -
V gene: TRBV18
CDR3 DNA: TGTGCCAGCTCACGGTCCGGGGAGGAGGACGAGCAGTACTTC
CDR3 protein: CASSRSGEEDEQYF

clone size: -
J gene: TRBJ2-1
D gene: TRBD2
V gene: TRBV10-2
CDR3 DNA: TGCGCCAGCGGGCACCGGGACTACAACAATGAGCAGTTCTTC
CDR3 protein: CASGHRDYNNEQFF

clone size: -
J gene: TRBJ2-2
D gene: -
V gene: TRBV2
CDR3 DNA: TGTGCCAGCAGTGAAGCGGCGGACGGGGCCGGGGAGCTGTTTTTT
CDR3 protein: CASSEAADGAGELFF

clone size: -
J gene: TRBJ1-2
D gene: -
V gene: TRBV27
CDR3 DNA: TGTGCCAGCAGTTTCGAGACAGGCTATGGCTACACCTTC
CDR3 protein: CASSFETGYGYTF

clone size: -
J gene: TRBJ1-4
D gene: -
V gene: TRBV7-9
CDR3 DNA: TGTGCCAGCAGCTTAGTGAGGCCTACTAATGAAAAACTGTTTTTT
CDR3 protein: CASSLVRPTNEKLFF

clone size: few
J gene: TRBJ2-3
D gene: TRBD2
V gene: TRBV19
CDR3 DNA: TGTGCCAGTAGTATACTAGCGGGAGAAGGCACAGATACGCAGTATTTT
CDR3 protein: CASSILAGEGTDTQYF

clone size: -
J gene: TRBJ2-2
D gene: -
V gene: TRBV19
CDR3 DNA: TGTGCCAGTACTGCTGCGGGGGCGCAGAACACCGGGGAGCTGTTTTTT
CDR3 protein: CASTAAGAQNTGELFF

clone size: -
J gene: TRBJ2-7
D gene: TRBD2
V gene: TRBV10-3
CDR3 DNA: TGTGCCATCAGTGAGCGGCTAGCGGCTTGGGAGCAGTACTTC
CDR3 protein: CAISERLAAWEQYF

clone size: -
J gene: TRBJ2-1
D gene: -
V gene: TRBV5-4
CDR3 DNA: TGTGCCAGCAGCTTGAACACGGGGAAGAGGAATGAGCAGTTCTTC
CDR3 protein: CASSLNTGKRNEQFF

clone size: once
J gene: TRBJ2-7
D gene: -
V gene: TRBV6-1
CDR3 DNA: TGTGCCAGCAAAGGGGACTTGCCCCCGTACGAGCAGTACTTC
CDR3 protein: CASKGDLPPYEQYF

clone size: -
J gene: TRBJ2-1
D gene: TRBD2
V gene: TRBV30
CDR3 DNA: TGTGCCTGGAGTGTTGAGGGGACTAGCGGATACAATGAGCAGTTCTTC
CDR3 protein: CAWSVEGTSGYNEQFF

clone size: -
J gene: TRBJ2-2
D gene: -
V gene: TRBV30
CDR3 DNA: TGTGCCTGGAGTGTGGGCAGGGTCACCGGGGAGCTGTTTTTT
CDR3 protein: CAWSVGRVTGELFF

clone size: -
J gene: TRBJ1-1
D gene: TRBD1
V gene: TRBV30
CDR3 DNA: TGTGCCTGGAGTGTATTAAGGGGGCGGGAAGCTTTCTTT
CDR3 protein: CAWSVLRGREAFF

clone size: -
J gene: TRBJ2-1
D gene: -
V gene: TRBV19
CDR3 DNA: TGTGCCAGTAGTATAGATCAGGGGACTAACTCCTACAATGAGCAGTTCTTC
CDR3 protein: CASSIDQGTNSYNEQFF

clone size: -
J gene: TRBJ2-1
D gene: -
V gene: TRBV7-2
CDR3 DNA: TGTGCCAGCAGCTTACAGGGTGGGTCCTACAATGAGCAGTTCTTC
CDR3 protein: CASSLQGGSYNEQFF

clone size: -
J gene: TRBJ1-1
D gene: -
V gene: TRBV6-1
CDR3 DNA: TGTGCCAGCAGTTGGGCTATCGGGGGGAACACTGAAGCTTTCTTT
CDR3 protein: CASSWAIGGNTEAFF

clone size: -
J gene: TRBJ2-1
D gene: -
V gene: TRBV2
CDR3 DNA: TGTGCCAGCACCCGAATTTACAGTGAGCAGTTCTTC
CDR3 protein: CASTRIYSEQFF

clone size: -
J gene: TRBJ1-6
D gene: -
V gene: TRBV27
CDR3 DNA: TGTGCCAGCAGTCACCCCAGAAATTCACCCCTCCACTTT
CDR3 protein: CASSHPRNSPLHF

clone size: -
J gene: TRBJ1-4
D gene: TRBD1
V gene: TRBV5-1
CDR3 DNA: TGCGCCAGCAGCACGGGACAGGGAAAAGGTGAAAAACTGTTTTTT
CDR3 protein: CASSTGQGKGEKLFF

clone size: -
J gene: TRBJ2-7
D gene: -
V gene: TRBV15
CDR3 DNA: TGTGCCACCAGCAGAGATGTCGGGAGCTCCTACGAGCAGTACTTC
CDR3 protein: CATSRDVGSSYEQYF

clone size: once
J gene: TRBJ2-3
D gene: TRBD1
V gene: TRBV27
CDR3 DNA: TGTGCCAGCAGTTTAGCGACAGGGGCTCCGCAGTATTTT
CDR3 protein: CASSLATGAPQYF

clone size: few
J gene: TRBJ1-2
D gene: -
V gene: TRBV19
CDR3 DNA: TGTGCCAGTAGTGAGGGAGCTAATGGCTACACCTTC
CDR3 protein: CASSEGANGYTF

clone size: -
J gene: TRBJ2-3
D gene: TRBD2
V gene: TRBV10-1
CDR3 DNA: TGCGCCAGCAGTGAATTTACGGGAGGGCTTAGGTATTTT
CDR3 protein: CASSEFTGGLRYF

clone size: few
J gene: TRBJ1-2
D gene: -
V gene: TRBV30
CDR3 DNA: TGTGCCTGGGACGATAGCCTCGGATATGGCTACACCTTC
CDR3 protein: CAWDDSLGYGYTF

clone size: -
J gene: TRBJ1-6
D gene: -
V gene: TRBV5-1
CDR3 DNA: TGCGCCAGCAGGGTGGAGAGTGATTCACCCCTCCACTTT
CDR3 protein: CASRVESDSPLHF

clone size: -
J gene: TRBJ2-1
D gene: TRBD2
V gene: TRBV6-4
CDR3 DNA: TGTGCCAGCAGTGGAAATCCCACTAGCGTCAATGAGCAGTTCTTC
CDR3 protein: CASSGNPTSVNEQFF

clone size: -
J gene: TRBJ2-1
D gene: TRBD2
V gene: TRBV27
CDR3 DNA: TGTGCCAGCAGTCTTGGGGGAGGGTACAATGAGCAGTTCTTC
CDR3 protein: CASSLGGGYNEQFF

clone size: -
J gene: TRBJ2-1
D gene: TRBD2
V gene: TRBV15
CDR3 DNA: TGTGCCACCAGCAGAGGAAATTGGCCGGGACTAGCGGTTGGTGAGCAGTTCTTC
CDR3 protein: CATSRGNWPGLAVGEQFF

clone size: -
J gene: TRBJ1-3
D gene: -
V gene: TRBV9
CDR3 DNA: TGTGCCAGCAGCGTCGACTCTCTTACCGGAAACACCATATATTTT
CDR3 protein: CASSVDSLTGNTIYF

clone size: -
J gene: TRBJ1-2
D gene: TRBD1
V gene: TRBV6-5
CDR3 DNA: TGTGCCAGCAGTTACTCGATCGGACAGGGAGATGGCTACACCTTC
CDR3 protein: CASSYSIGQGDGYTF

clone size: -
J gene: TRBJ2-1
D gene: -
V gene: TRBV27
CDR3 DNA: TGTGCCAGCGCCGACTCGCGGGACAATGAGCAGTTCTTC
CDR3 protein: CASADSRDNEQFF

clone size: -
J gene: TRBJ2-1
D gene: TRBD2
V gene: TRBV11-2
CDR3 DNA: TGTGCCAGCAGCTTGGGACTAGAGTACAATGAGCAGTTCTTC
CDR3 protein: CASSLGLEYNEQFF

clone size: -
J gene: TRBJ2-7
D gene: -
V gene: TRBV9
CDR3 DNA: TGTGCCAGCAGCGGCCGGGGAAGGGAGCAGTACTTC
CDR3 protein: CASSGRGREQYF

clone size: -
J gene: TRBJ2-1
D gene: TRBD2
V gene: TRBV9
CDR3 DNA: TGTGCCAGCAGCCGTAGCGGGAGGGCCTCCTACAATGAGCAGTTCTTC
CDR3 protein: CASSRSGRASYNEQFF

clone size: -
J gene: TRBJ2-3
D gene: -
V gene: TRBV9
CDR3 DNA: TGTGCCAGCAGCATCCTTAGCGGAGGAGGCACAGATACGCAGTATTTT
CDR3 protein: CASSILSGGGTDTQYF

clone size: -
J gene: TRBJ1-1
D gene: -
V gene: TRBV5-6
CDR3 DNA: TGTGCCAGCAGACTGGGACACCTGAACACTGAAGCTTTCTTT
CDR3 protein: CASRLGHLNTEAFF

clone size: -
J gene: TRBJ2-2
D gene: -
V gene: TRBV7-2
CDR3 DNA: TGTGCCAGCAGCCAACTAGTCTTCGCCGGGGAGCTGTTTTTT
CDR3 protein: CASSQLVFAGELFF

clone size: -
J gene: TRBJ2-7
D gene: TRBD2
V gene: TRBV4-1
CDR3 DNA: TGCGCCAGCAGCCAAGAACTAGCGGGAGGGAACTACGAGCAGTACTTC
CDR3 protein: CASSQELAGGNYEQYF

clone size: -
J gene: TRBJ2-7
D gene: -
V gene: TRBV6-8
CDR3 DNA: TGTGCCAGCAGACACCAGCGCCGAGGAGGGCAGTACTTC
CDR3 protein: CASRHQRRGGQYF

clone size: -
J gene: TRBJ1-1
D gene: -
V gene: TRBV10-3
CDR3 DNA: TGTGCCATCAGTGTAGGTTTGCGACGGGGGAACACTGAAGCTTTCTTT
CDR3 protein: CAISVGLRRGNTEAFF

clone size: once
J gene: TRBJ2-1
D gene: TRBD2
V gene: TRBV19
CDR3 DNA: TGTGCCAGTAGTACGAGCGGGAGGGCGAATGAGCAGTTCTTC
CDR3 protein: CASSTSGRANEQFF

clone size: once
J gene: TRBJ2-3
D gene: TRBD2
V gene: TRBV7-9
CDR3 DNA: TGTGCCAGCAGCGTAACTGGACTAGCGACCTTCACAGATACGCAGTATTTT
CDR3 protein: CASSVTGLATFTDTQYF